A single sample gave rise to the 27 T cell receptor beta chains below, sequenced in a study of Graves' ophthalmopathy and Graves' hyperthyroidism. CDR3 regions of TCR beta were amplified from RNA transcripts. Second-round multiplex PCR followed a first-round RT-PCR using HTBI primers. TCRdb reprocessed the multiplex PCR reads with MiXCR, giving one entry per CDR3 protein. Here the sample spans almost 750,000 distinct CDR3 sequences, around 40% being singletons. The specimen sequenced was peripheral blood. The receptors here all came from an adult man with Graves' ophthalmopathy.

Notes on this clonotype: A read error may be the cause here, since a much bigger clone is one base away. CDR3 DNA: TGTGCCAGCAGTGTAATAGGGTACGAGCAGTACTTC. Its translation: CASSVIGYEQYF. The rearrangement joins TRBV7-9 to TRBJ2-7; D gene uncertain. The CDR3 consists of 12 residues. Germline V gives CDR1 SEHNR, CDR2 FQNEAQ (reference sequence). Trimming pared 6 bases from V and 4 bases from J, leaving 10 bases between.

To note about this clonotype: The junction departs from germline at one end; a sequencing error may be responsible. The chain combines TRBV5-1 with TRBJ2-5; 8 positions agree with TRBD1. In germline, CDR1 is SGHRS, CDR2 YFSETQ. The CDR3 is 14 residues long. The chain's CDR3 is CVSSWGDRLETQYF. The CDR3 DNA is TGCGTCAGCAGCTGGGGGGACAGGTTGGAGACCCAGTACTTC.

The V call is TRBV2, the J call TRBJ2-5; D may be TRBD1 (6 bases). Germline V gene data show CDR1 as SNHLY and CDR2 as FYNNEI. There are 11 residues in the CDR3. Deletions cut 8 bases from V and 5 bases from J, with 9 bases between. CDR3 DNA sequence: TGTGCCAGCCATGACAGGGAGACCCAGTACTTC. Its translation: CASHDRETQYF.

This clonotype was counted only a few times. The J gene is TRBJ2-6, the V gene TRBV7-9; D call uncertain. The V gene lost 0 bases and the J gene lost 0 bases, with 12 bases spanning the gap. The CDR3 covers 18 residues. Germline assignment: CDR1 SEHNR and CDR2 FQNEAQ (reference sequence). The CDR3 sequence: CASSLAGIPISGANVLTF. As DNA, the CDR3 is TGTGCCAGCAGCTTAGCAGGGATCCCGATCTCTGGGGCCAACGTCCTGACTTTC.

This clonotype has more than one count but fewer than ten. The chain links TRBV6-4 to TRBJ1-1; no firm D call. Per germline, CDR1 MRHNA and CDR2 SNTAGT. Trimming removed 3 bases from V and 5 bases from J, with 10 bases in between. CDR3 length: 13 residues. CDR3 protein: CASSDGVWTEAFF. CDR3 nucleotide sequence: TGTGCCAGCAGTGATGGGGTGTGGACTGAAGCTTTCTTT.

This clonotype was seen only once. The rearrangement joins TRBV10-3 to TRBJ2-2; D unclear. This CDR3 region has 12 residues. V lost 5 bases, J lost 5 bases, and 6 bases lay in between. Germline lookup yields CDR1 ENHRY and CDR2 SYGVKD. This CDR3 reads CAISKKTGELFF. The CDR3 nucleotides read TGTGCCATCAGTAAGAAAACCGGGGAGCTGTTTTTT.

This clonotype was seen a few times. The chain uses TRBV7-9 and TRBJ1-2, with a weak D call TRBD1 (6 bases). This CDR3 has 13 amino acids. From germline, CDR1 is SEHNR and CDR2 FQNEAQ (reference sequence). V lost 3 bases to trimming and J lost 8 bases, with 13 bases between them. CDR3 region: CASSFWGLEGYTF. DNA for the CDR3: TGTGCCAGCAGCTTTTGGGGGCTTGAGGGCTACACCTTC.

V usage is TRBV24-1 and J usage is TRBJ1-5; 9 bases map to TRBD1. V gave up 11 bases and J gave up 5 bases; unmatched junction bases: 9. The germline CDR1 and CDR2 sequences are KGHDR and SFDVKD. This CDR3 contains 14 residues. Written as DNA, the CDR3 is TGTGCCAGCAGCTTACAGGGGGCGCATCAGCCCCAGCATTTT. Its protein product is CASSLQGAHQPQHF.

The chain couples TRBV11-1 to TRBJ1-3; D is unclear. Germline loops: CDR1 SGHAT, CDR2 FQDESV (reference sequence). The CDR3 contains 15 residues. V lost 3 bases and J lost 0, with 9 bases in between. This chain's CDR3 is CASSFAPNSGNTIYF. In nucleotides, the CDR3 is TGTGCCAGCAGCTTTGCGCCGAACTCTGGAAACACCATATATTTT.

This clonotype showed up many times. This chain links TRBV15 with TRBJ2-7, with D possibly matching TRBD2 (5 bases). Trimming left V 3 bases short and J 0 bases short, with 9 bases between. CDR1 LNHNV and CDR2 YYDKDF come from the germline V gene (reference sequence). The CDR3 is 14 amino acids. The CDR3 region is CATSRVGSSYEQYF. CDR3 bases: TGTGCCACCAGCAGGGTGGGGAGCTCCTACGAGCAGTACTTC.

The table lists this clonotype with many counts. This chain joins TRBV20-1 and TRBJ2-5; D is perhaps TRBD2 (5 bases). V was cut by 3 bases and J by 2 bases, with 16 bases left in between. Per the germline V gene, CDR1 is DFQATT and CDR2 is SNEGSKA (reference sequence). This CDR3 has 15 amino acids. CDR3 sequence (DNA): TGCAGTGCTAGTACTAGGCCACCACCACAAGAGACCCAGTACTTC. This sequence encodes CSASTRPPPQETQYF.

The chain employs TRBV11-2 and TRBJ2-7; 7 nucleotides match TRBD1. Losses at the gene ends were 2 bases for V and 2 bases for J; bases not matched to a gene: 12. Germline V gene sequence: CDR1 SGHAT, CDR2 FQNNGV. CDR3 length equals 17 residues. As DNA, the CDR3 is TGTGCCAGCAGCTTATCTCCTAGCAGGGACAGCCCCTACGAGCAGTACTTC. Its translation: CASSLSPSRDSPYEQYF.

The CDR3 region has the DNA TGTGCCCTGACAGGTGGTCAAGAGACCCAGTACTTC. As protein: CALTGGQETQYF. This chain joins TRBV7-2 and TRBJ2-5; the D gene is possibly TRBD1 (6 bases). The V gene lost 11 bases and the J gene lost 2 bases, with 12 bases spanning the gap. The CDR3 extends over 12 amino acids. CDR1 and CDR2 from the germline V gene are SGHTA and FQGNSA.

This clonotype was recorded a few times. DNA for the CDR3: TGCAGTGCTAGAGTCGAGGGCGCAGGGGAGACCCAGTACTTC. Residues: CSARVEGAGETQYF. The V and J genes are TRBV20-1 and TRBJ2-5, with D perhaps assigned TRBD1 or TRBD2 (5 bases each). This CDR3 spans 14 amino acids. The V end was cut by 1 base, the J end by 5 bases, with 14 bases between. Germline V gives CDR1 DFQATT, CDR2 SNEGSKA (reference sequence).

The chain uses TRBV20-1 and TRBJ2-5, with TRBD1 matching over 10 bases. CDR3 length: 17 residues. In germline, CDR1 is DFQATT, CDR2 SNEGSKA (reference sequence). V shed 0 bases and J 5 bases; nucleotides not matched to a gene: 12. The CDR3 region has the DNA TGCAGTGCTAGAGATAGCGGGACAGGGGACACCGGGGAGACCCAGTACTTC. It is translated as CSARDSGTGDTGETQYF.

The sample holds many counts of this clonotype. The gene calls are TRBV20-1 and TRBJ1-2, with D uncertain. CDR3 length equals 11 residues. With 4 bases removed from V and 9 bases from J, the gap between germline ends came to 12 bases. Germline V gene lookup returns CDR1 DFQATT and CDR2 SNEGSKA (reference sequence). The DNA for the CDR3 is TGCAGTGCTACCGAACGGATTAGCTACACCTTC. Amino acid sequence: CSATERISYTF.

The chain is built from TRBV2 and TRBJ2-7; D is unresolved. The germline gives CDR1 SNHLY, CDR2 FYNNEI. The CDR3 runs 12 residues. The V end was cut by 11 bases, the J end by 2 bases, with 13 bases between. CDR3: CASREGPYEQYF. CDR3 bases: TGTGCCTCTAGAGAAGGGCCCTACGAGCAGTACTTC.

This clonotype was observed a few times. The chain employs TRBV14 and TRBJ2-3; no definite D call. V gave up 4 bases and J gave up 5 bases, with 10 bases separating them. CDR3 length: 13 residues. Germline assignment: CDR1 SGHDN and CDR2 FVKESK. The CDR3 bases are TGTGCCAGCAGCCCAATGAAGGTAGATACGCAGTATTTT. Translation: CASSPMKVDTQYF.

This clonotype was found a few times. The chain combines TRBV7-8 with TRBJ1-1, with TRBD1 matching 8 bases. The CDR3 is 15 residues long. Germline CDR1 reads SGHVS; CDR2 reads FQNEAQ. With 5 bases clipped from V and 1 base from J, the junction kept 6 bases outside the gene matches. The CDR3 nucleotides read TGTGCCAGCAGCCCAACGGGACAGGCGAACACTGAAGCTTTCTTT. It yields the protein CASSPTGQANTEAFF.

This clonotype was detected a few times. This rearrangement joins TRBV6-5 to TRBJ2-5; 9 bases are a match to TRBD2. Germline CDR1 is MNHEY and CDR2 is SVGAGI. V lost 0 bases to trimming and J lost 5 bases; unmatched junction nucleotides: 4. This CDR3 is built from 15 residues. CDR3: CASSYSTSGGETQYF. CDR3 nucleotides: TGTGCCAGCAGTTACTCGACTAGCGGTGGGGAGACCCAGTACTTC.

The CDR3: CATSRDLGGTNSPLHF. In DNA, the CDR3 is TGTGCCACCAGCAGAGATCTGGGGGGAACCAATTCACCCCTCCACTTT. This chain uses TRBV15 with TRBJ1-6, with a possible D match to TRBD1 (5 bases). Trimming stripped 0 bases from V and 7 bases from J, with 13 bases between. Germline V CDR1 and CDR2: LNHNV, YYDKDF (reference sequence). This CDR3 has 16 amino acids.

This clonotype was seen ten or more times. V is TRBV6-1 and J is TRBJ1-5; D ambiguous. V dropped 0 bases and J dropped 9 bases, with 12 bases sitting between them. Germline values: CDR1 MNHNS, CDR2 SASEGT. The CDR3 runs 14 residues. The CDR3 here is CASSEAPGPSPQHF. The CDR3 DNA follows: TGTGCCAGCAGTGAAGCTCCCGGGCCGTCGCCCCAGCATTTT.

The chain links TRBV25-1 to TRBJ1-2; D remains unclear. Germline CDR1 is MGHDK and CDR2 is SYGVNS. CDR3 length: 16 amino acids. Trimming removed 5 bases at V and 3 bases at J, with 19 bases between. Here the CDR3 DNA reads TGTGCCAGCAGTTTAGGATATGAAGAAACAGACTATGGCTACACCTTC. It codes for CASSLGYEETDYGYTF.

This clonotype was counted ten times or more. The chain is built from TRBV11-2 and TRBJ2-7, with a possible D match to TRBD2 (6 bases). Germline V gives CDR1 SGHAT, CDR2 FQNNGV. The V end was cut by 1 base, the J end by 2 bases, with 12 bases between. The CDR3 runs 15 residues. The CDR3 loop is CASSLGGTRAYEQYF. The DNA for the CDR3 is TGTGCCAGCAGCTTAGGTGGGACTCGCGCCTACGAGCAGTACTTC.

Concerning this clonotype: The conserved final phenylalanine or tryptophan is absent from the CDR3, which likely points to a read error. Because the CDR3's place on the DNA is in doubt, the DNA is left out and the CDR3 is given as listed by TCRdb. CDR3 sequence reads: CASSDQGAGRL. V is TRBV2 and J is TRBJ1-1; the table's D call TRBD1 went unverified against the DNA. From its first to its last residue, the CDR3 has 11 amino acids. Germline lookup yields CDR1 SNHLY and CDR2 FYNNEI.

The chain uses TRBV6-5 and TRBJ2-7; possible D gene TRBD2, 6 bases. V lost 2 bases and J lost 6, with 11 bases in between. The CDR3 contains 13 residues. CDR1 and CDR2 (germline): MNHEY, SVGAGI. CDR3 sequence reads: CASSYGGFSEQYF. DNA for the CDR3: TGTGCCAGCAGTTACGGGGGGTTCTCCGAGCAGTACTTC.

The J gene is TRBJ1-1, the V gene TRBV7-2; D is unresolved. The CDR3 is 15 amino acids. Germline-derived CDR1 and CDR2 are SGHTA and FQGNSA. The V end was cut by 5 bases, the J end by 0 bases, with 13 bases between. CDR3 DNA sequence: TGTGCCAGCAGCCAGATGGGAACTATGAACACTGAAGCTTTCTTT. Amino acids: CASSQMGTMNTEAFF.